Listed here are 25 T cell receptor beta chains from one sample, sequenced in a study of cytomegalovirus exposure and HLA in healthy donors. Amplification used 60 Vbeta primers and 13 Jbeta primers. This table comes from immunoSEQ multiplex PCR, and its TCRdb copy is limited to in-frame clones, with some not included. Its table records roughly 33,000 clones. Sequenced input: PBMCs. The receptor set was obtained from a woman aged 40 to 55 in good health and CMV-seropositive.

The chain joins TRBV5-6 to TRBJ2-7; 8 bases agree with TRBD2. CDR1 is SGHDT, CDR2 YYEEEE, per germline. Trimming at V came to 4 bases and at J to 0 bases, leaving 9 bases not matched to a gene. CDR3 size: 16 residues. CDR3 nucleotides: TGTGCCAGCAGCCCACTTACCGGGAGGGCCTCCTACGAGCAGTACTTC. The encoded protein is CASSPLTGRASYEQYF.

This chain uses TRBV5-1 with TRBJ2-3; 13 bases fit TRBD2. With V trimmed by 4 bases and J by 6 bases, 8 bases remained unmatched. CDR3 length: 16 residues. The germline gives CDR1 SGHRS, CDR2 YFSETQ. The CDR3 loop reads CASSTGLAGVADTQYF. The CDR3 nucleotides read TGCGCCAGCAGCACCGGACTAGCGGGAGTTGCCGATACGCAGTATTTT. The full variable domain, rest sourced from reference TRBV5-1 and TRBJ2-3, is KAGVTQTPRYLIKTRGQQVTLSCSPISGHRSVSWYQQTPGQGLQFLFEYFSETQRNKGNFPGRFSGRQFSNSRSEMNVSTLELGDSALYLCASSTGLAGVADTQYFGPGTRLTVL.

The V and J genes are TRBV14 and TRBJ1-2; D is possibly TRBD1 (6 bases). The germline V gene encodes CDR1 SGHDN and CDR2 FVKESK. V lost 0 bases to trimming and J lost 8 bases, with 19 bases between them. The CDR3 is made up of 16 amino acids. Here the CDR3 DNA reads TGTGCCAGCAGCCAAGATGTACAGGGAAGGCTCGAGGGCTACACCTTC. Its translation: CASSQDVQGRLEGYTF.

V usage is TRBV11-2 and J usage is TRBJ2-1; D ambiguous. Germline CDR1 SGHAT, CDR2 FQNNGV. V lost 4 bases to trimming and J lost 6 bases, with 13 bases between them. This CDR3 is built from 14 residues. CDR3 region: CASSSIQNFNEQFF. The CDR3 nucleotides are TGTGCCAGCAGCTCCATACAGAATTTCAATGAGCAGTTCTTC.

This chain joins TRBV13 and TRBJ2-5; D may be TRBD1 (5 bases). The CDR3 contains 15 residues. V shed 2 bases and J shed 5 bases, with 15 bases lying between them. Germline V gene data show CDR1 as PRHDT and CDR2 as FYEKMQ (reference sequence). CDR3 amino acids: CASSLSPAGWETQYF. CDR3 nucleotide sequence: TGTGCCAGCAGCTTAAGCCCGGCAGGGTGGGAGACCCAGTACTTC.

CDR3 sequence (DNA): TGTGCCAGCAGCTTAATAAAAAGCAGGGGCGACACTGAAGCTTTCTTT. This encodes CASSLIKSRGDTEAFF. The rearrangement uses TRBV13 and TRBJ1-1, with D possibly being TRBD1 (6 bases). From germline, CDR1 is PRHDT and CDR2 FYEKMQ (reference sequence). The germline V and J ends were trimmed by 2 bases and 3 bases, with 16 bases remaining between them. CDR3 length: 16 amino acids. The variable domain in full, with the rest retrieved from reference TRBV13 and TRBJ1-1, is AAGVIQSPRHLIKEKRETATLKCYPIPRHDTVYWYQQGPGQDPQFLISFYEKMQSDKGSIPDRFSAQQFSDYHSELNMSSLELGDSALYFCASSLIKSRGDTEAFFGQGTRLTVV.

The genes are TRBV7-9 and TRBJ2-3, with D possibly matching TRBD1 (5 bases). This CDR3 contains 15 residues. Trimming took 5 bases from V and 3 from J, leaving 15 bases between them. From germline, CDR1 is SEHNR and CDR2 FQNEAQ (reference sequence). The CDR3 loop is CASSGQGKGTDTQYF. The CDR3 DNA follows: TGTGCCAGCAGCGGGCAGGGAAAAGGGACAGATACGCAGTATTTT.

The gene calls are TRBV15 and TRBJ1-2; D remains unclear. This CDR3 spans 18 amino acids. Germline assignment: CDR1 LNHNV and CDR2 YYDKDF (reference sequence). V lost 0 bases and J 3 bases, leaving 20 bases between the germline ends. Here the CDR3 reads CATSRDLIGFREYYGYTF. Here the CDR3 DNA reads TGTGCCACCAGCAGAGATTTGATTGGTTTTAGGGAGTACTATGGCTACACCTTC.

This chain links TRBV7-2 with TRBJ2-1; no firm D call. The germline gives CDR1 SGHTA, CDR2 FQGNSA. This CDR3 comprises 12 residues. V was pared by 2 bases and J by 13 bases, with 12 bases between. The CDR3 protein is CASSLSRGDQFF. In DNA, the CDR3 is TGTGCCAGCAGCTTATCGCGTGGAGACCAGTTCTTC. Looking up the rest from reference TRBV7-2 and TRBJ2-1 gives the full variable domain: GAGVSQSPSNKVTEKGKDVELRCDPISGHTALYWYRQSLGQGLEFLIYFQGNSAPDKSGLPSDRFSAERTGGSVSTLTIQRTQQEDSAVYLCASSLSRGDQFFGPGTRLTVL.

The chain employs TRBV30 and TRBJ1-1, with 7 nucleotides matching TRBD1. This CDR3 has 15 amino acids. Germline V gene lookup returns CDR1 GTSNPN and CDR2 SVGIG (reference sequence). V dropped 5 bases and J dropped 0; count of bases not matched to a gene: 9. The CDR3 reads CAWDTGVGMNTEAFF. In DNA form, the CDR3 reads TGTGCCTGGGATACAGGGGTGGGGATGAACACTGAAGCTTTCTTT.

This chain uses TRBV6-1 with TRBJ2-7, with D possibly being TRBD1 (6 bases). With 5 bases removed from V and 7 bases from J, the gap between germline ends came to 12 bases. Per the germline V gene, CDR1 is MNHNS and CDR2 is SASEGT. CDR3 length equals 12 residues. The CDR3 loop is CASSPRTDEQYF. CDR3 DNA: TGTGCCAGCAGTCCCCGGACAGATGAGCAGTACTTC.

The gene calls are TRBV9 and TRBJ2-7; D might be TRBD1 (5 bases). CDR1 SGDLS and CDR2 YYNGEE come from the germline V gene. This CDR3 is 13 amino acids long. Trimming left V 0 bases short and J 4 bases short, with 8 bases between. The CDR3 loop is CASSVGAGYEQYF. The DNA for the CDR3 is TGTGCCAGCAGCGTAGGTGCAGGGTACGAGCAGTACTTC.

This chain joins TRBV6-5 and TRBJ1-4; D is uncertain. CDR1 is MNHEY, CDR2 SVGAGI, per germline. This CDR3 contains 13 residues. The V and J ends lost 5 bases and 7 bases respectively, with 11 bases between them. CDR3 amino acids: CASSARFGEKLFF. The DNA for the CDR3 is TGTGCCAGCAGTGCGCGGTTCGGTGAAAAACTGTTTTTT.

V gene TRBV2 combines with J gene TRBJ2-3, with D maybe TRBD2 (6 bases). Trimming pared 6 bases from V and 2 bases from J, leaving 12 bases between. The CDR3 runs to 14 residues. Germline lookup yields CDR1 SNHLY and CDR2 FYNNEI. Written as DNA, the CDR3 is TGTGCCAGCAGCCGGGACTTACCCACAGATACGCAGTATTTT. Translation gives CASSRDLPTDTQYF.

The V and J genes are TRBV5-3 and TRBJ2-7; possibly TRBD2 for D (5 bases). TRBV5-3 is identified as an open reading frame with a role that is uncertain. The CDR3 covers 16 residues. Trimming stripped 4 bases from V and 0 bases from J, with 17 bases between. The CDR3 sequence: CARSGRGIPSSYEQYF. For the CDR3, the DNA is TGTGCCAGAAGCGGCCGGGGAATCCCGAGCTCCTACGAGCAGTACTTC.

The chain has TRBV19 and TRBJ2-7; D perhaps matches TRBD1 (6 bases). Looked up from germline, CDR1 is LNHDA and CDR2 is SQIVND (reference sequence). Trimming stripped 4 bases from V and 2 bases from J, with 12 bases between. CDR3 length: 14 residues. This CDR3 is CASSKGQGPYEQYF. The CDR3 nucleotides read TGTGCCAGTAGTAAGGGACAAGGCCCCTACGAGCAGTACTTC.

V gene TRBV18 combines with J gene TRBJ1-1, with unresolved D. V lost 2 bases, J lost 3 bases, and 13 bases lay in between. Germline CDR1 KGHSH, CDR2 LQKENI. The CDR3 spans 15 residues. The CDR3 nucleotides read TGTGCCAGCTCACCAGGGAGGTTCGGATACACTGAAGCTTTCTTT. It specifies CASSPGRFGYTEAFF.

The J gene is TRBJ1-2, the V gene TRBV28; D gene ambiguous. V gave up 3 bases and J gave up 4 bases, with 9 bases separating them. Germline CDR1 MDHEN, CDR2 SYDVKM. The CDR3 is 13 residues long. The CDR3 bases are TGTGCCAGCAGTTTGGGGAGGGTCTATGGCTACACCTTC. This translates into CASSLGRVYGYTF.

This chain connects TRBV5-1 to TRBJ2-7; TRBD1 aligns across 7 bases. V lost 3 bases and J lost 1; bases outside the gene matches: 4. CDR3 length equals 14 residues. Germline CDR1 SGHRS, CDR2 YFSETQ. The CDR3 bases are TGCGCCAGCAGCTCAACAGGGGAATCCTACGAGCAGTACTTC. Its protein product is CASSSTGESYEQYF.

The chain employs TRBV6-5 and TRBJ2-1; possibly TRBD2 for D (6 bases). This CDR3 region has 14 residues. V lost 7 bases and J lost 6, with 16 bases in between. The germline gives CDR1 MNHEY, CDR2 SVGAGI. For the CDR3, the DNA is TGTGCCAGCAATGTGTGGCGGGATAGCAATGAGCAGTTCTTC. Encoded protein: CASNVWRDSNEQFF.

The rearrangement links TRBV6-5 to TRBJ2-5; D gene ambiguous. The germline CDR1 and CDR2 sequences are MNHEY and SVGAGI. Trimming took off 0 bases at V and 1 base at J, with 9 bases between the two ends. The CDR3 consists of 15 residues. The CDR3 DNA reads TGTGCCAGCAGTTACTCGCCTTTCGGCCAAGAGACCCAGTACTTC. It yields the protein CASSYSPFGQETQYF.

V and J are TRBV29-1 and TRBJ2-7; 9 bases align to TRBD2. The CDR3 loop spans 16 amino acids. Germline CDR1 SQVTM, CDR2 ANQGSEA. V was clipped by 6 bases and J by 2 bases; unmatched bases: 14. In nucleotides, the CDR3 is TGCAGCGTCGAGCGGATTGGGACTAGCAATCCCTACGAGCAGTACTTC. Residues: CSVERIGTSNPYEQYF.

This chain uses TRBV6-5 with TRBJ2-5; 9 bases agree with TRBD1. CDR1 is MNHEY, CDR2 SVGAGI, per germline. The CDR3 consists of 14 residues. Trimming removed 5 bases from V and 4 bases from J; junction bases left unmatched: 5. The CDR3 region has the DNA TGTGCCAGCAGTCGGGACAGGGTGGGAGAGACCCAGTACTTC. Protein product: CASSRDRVGETQYF.

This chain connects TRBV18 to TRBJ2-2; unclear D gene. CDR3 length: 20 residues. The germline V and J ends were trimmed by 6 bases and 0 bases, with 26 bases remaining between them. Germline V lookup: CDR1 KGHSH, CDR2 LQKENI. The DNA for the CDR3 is TGTGCCAGCTCCCTGCACGAACCCTCTTTACCTGCGACGAACACCGGGGAGCTGTTTTTT. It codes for CASSLHEPSLPATNTGELFF.

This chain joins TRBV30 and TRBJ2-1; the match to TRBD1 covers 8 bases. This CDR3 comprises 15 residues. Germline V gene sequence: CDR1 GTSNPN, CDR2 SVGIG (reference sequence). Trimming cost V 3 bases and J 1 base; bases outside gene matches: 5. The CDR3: CAWSSGTGSYNEQFF. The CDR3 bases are TGTGCCTGGAGCTCCGGGACAGGATCCTACAATGAGCAGTTCTTC.